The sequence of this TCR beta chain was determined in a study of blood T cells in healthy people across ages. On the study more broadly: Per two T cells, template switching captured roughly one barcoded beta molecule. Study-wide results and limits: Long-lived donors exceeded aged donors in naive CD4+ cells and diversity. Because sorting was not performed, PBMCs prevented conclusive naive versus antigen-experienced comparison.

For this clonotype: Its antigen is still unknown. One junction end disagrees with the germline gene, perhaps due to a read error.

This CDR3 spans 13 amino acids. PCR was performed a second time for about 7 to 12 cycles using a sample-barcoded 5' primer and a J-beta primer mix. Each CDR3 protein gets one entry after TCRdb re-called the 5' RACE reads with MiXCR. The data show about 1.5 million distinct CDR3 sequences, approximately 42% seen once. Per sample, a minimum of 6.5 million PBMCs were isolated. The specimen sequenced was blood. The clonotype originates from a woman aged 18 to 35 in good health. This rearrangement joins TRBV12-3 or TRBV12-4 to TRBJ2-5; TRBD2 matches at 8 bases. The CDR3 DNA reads TGTGACAGCAGTTCTACGGGGGGGTGGACCCAGTACTTC. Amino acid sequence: CDSSSTGGWTQYF.